This passage covers 24 T cell receptor beta chains from one sample sequenced in a study of T cells in localized non-small cell lung cancer. TCRdb's copy holds only in-frame clones and misses some; the assay was immunoSEQ multiplex PCR. Altogether approximately 31,000 clones are present, roughly 80% being singletons, with the ten largest covering around a third. Sequencing was performed on peripheral blood, taken before any cancer treatment. The origin of the receptors is a male donor older than 55 with stage II squamous cell lung carcinoma.

As DNA, the CDR3 is TGCGCCAGCAGATCCCAGCAGAACACTGAAGCTTTCTTT. It codes for CASRSQQNTEAFF. The chain has TRBV5-1 and TRBJ1-1; D is uncertain. The CDR3 has 13 residues. V was pared by 5 bases and J by 1 base, with 9 bases between. From germline, CDR1 is SGHRS and CDR2 YFSETQ.

The rearrangement links TRBV6-5 to TRBJ1-1; no clear D. The length of the CDR3 is 13 residues. Trimming stripped 6 bases from V and 8 bases from J, with 16 bases between. CDR1 and CDR2 from the germline V gene are MNHEY and SVGAGI. The CDR3 loop reads CASSDPLRVEAFF. The CDR3 bases are TGTGCCAGCAGCGACCCTTTACGGGTCGAAGCTTTCTTT.

The chain is built from TRBV6-5 and TRBJ1-2, with D unresolved. CDR1 and CDR2 (germline): MNHEY, SVGAGI. The CDR3 runs to 13 residues. V was cut by 1 base and J by 3 bases, with 6 bases left in between. The CDR3 region has the DNA TGTGCCAGCAGTTACTTGCCAGACTATGGCTACACCTTC. Its translation: CASSYLPDYGYTF.

This chain uses TRBV2 with TRBJ2-6; TRBD1 agrees at 9 bases. This CDR3 spans 18 amino acids. From germline, CDR1 is SNHLY and CDR2 FYNNEI. Trimming cost V 6 bases and J 0 bases; bases outside gene matches: 9. This chain's CDR3 is CASRKGDRVLSGANVLTF. The CDR3 region has the DNA TGTGCCAGCAGGAAGGGGGACAGGGTTCTCTCTGGGGCCAACGTCCTGACTTTC.

CDR3: CASSQKHPTDTQYF. As DNA, the CDR3 is TGTGCCAGCAGCCAAAAACACCCCACAGATACGCAGTATTTT. V is TRBV7-9 and J is TRBJ2-3, with no clear D. The CDR3 sequence is 14 residues long. CDR1 is SEHNR, CDR2 FQNEAQ, per germline (reference sequence). V was cut by 5 bases and J by 2 bases, with 11 bases left in between.

The chain joins TRBV6-5 to TRBJ2-5, with TRBD1 identical over 7 bases. The CDR3 has 16 amino acids. V lost 0 bases, J lost 5 bases, and 9 bases stayed unmatched. The germline CDR1 and CDR2 sequences are MNHEY and SVGAGI. The CDR3 reads CASSYSTGPPSETQYF. The DNA for the CDR3 is TGTGCCAGCAGTTACTCGACAGGGCCACCGTCTGAGACCCAGTACTTC.

V is TRBV11-2 and J is TRBJ2-2; D may be TRBD2 (5 bases). V was pared by 1 base and J by 2 bases, with 11 bases between. Looked up from germline, CDR1 is SGHAT and CDR2 is FQNNGV. The CDR3 has 16 amino acids. The CDR3 DNA reads as TGTGCCAGCAGCTTAGTGGCTTGGACTAACACCGGGGAGCTGTTTTTT. Translation gives CASSLVAWTNTGELFF.

CDR3: CASSLGYRTDQPQHF. The CDR3 DNA reads TGTGCCAGCAGTTTAGGTTACAGGACGGATCAGCCCCAGCATTTT. The chain recombines TRBV27 with TRBJ1-5, with D possibly being TRBD1 (5 bases). V was clipped by 2 bases and J by 5 bases, with 13 bases between them. The CDR3 sequence is 15 residues long. Germline values: CDR1 MNHEY, CDR2 SMNVEV (reference sequence).

The chain is built from TRBV6-6 and TRBJ2-2; 12 nucleotides align to TRBD1. Germline V gives CDR1 MNHNY, CDR2 SVGAGI (reference sequence). The V segment lost 6 bases and the J segment 7 bases; nucleotides outside the gene matches: 6. This CDR3 region has 15 residues. The DNA for the CDR3 is TGTGCCAGCAGCGCCGGGACAGGGGGCTTCGGGGAGCTGTTTTTT. Amino acid sequence: CASSAGTGGFGELFF.

This clone was seen once. The J gene is TRBJ2-5, the V gene TRBV5-5; 9 positions match TRBD1. Germline CDR1 reads SGHKS; CDR2 reads YYEKEE (reference sequence). CDR3 length: 14 amino acids. With V trimmed by 4 bases and J by 3 bases, 4 bases remained unmatched. The CDR3: CASSTRTGEETQYF. DNA for the CDR3: TGTGCCAGCAGCACCCGGACAGGGGAAGAGACCCAGTACTTC.

The chain joins TRBV7-9 to TRBJ2-1; D uncertain. V lost 1 base and J lost 9, with 10 bases in between. The CDR3 is 13 amino acids. Germline loops: CDR1 SEHNR, CDR2 FQNEAQ (reference sequence). The CDR3 loop is CASSLGTLSEQFF. The CDR3 DNA is TGTGCCAGCAGCTTAGGAACCCTGTCTGAGCAGTTCTTC. Based on the CDR3 plus reference TRBV7-9 and TRBJ2-1, the full variable domain is DTGVSQNPRHKITKRGQNVTFRCDPISEHNRLYWYRQTLGQGPEFLTYFQNEAQLEKSRLLSDRFSAERPKGSFSTLEIQRTEQGDSAMYLCASSLGTLSEQFFGPGTRLTVL.

This chain uses TRBV5-1 with TRBJ2-2; 9 nucleotides match TRBD2. Per germline, CDR1 SGHRS and CDR2 YFSETQ. The CDR3 loop spans 16 amino acids. V dropped 0 bases and J dropped 2; count of bases not matched to a gene: 2. The CDR3 protein is CASSLDLAGNTGELFF. Written as DNA, the CDR3 is TGCGCCAGCAGCTTGGACCTAGCGGGAAACACCGGGGAGCTGTTTTTT.

The chain combines TRBV5-6 with TRBJ2-7, with D possibly TRBD1 on 5 matching bases. This CDR3 has 16 residues. CDR1 is SGHDT, CDR2 YYEEEE, per germline. V lost 4 bases and J lost 2, with 19 bases in between. The CDR3 region has the DNA TGTGCCAGCAGCCCCAGGAGCGCACCGACAGCCTACGAGCAGTACTTC. It yields the protein CASSPRSAPTAYEQYF.

This clone showed up just a few times. In nucleotides, the CDR3 is TGTGCTAGTGGTTTGGTTGTCTCACCGGGCTACGAGCAGTACTTC. This translates into CASGLVVSPGYEQYF. The chain employs TRBV12-5 and TRBJ2-7; the D is unclear. Germline assignment: CDR1 LGHNT and CDR2 FRNRAP. The CDR3 spans 15 residues. V lost 0 bases to trimming and J lost 3 bases, with 12 bases between them.

This clone was counted a few times. The chain has TRBV5-6 and TRBJ1-5; D unresolved. Trimming removed 0 bases at V and 3 bases at J, with 4 bases between. The CDR3 totals 13 residues. Germline values: CDR1 SGHDT, CDR2 YYEEEE. CDR3 sequence reads: CASSLGPNQPQHF. DNA for the CDR3: TGTGCCAGCAGCTTGGGACCCAATCAGCCCCAGCATTTT.

The chain links TRBV5-1 to TRBJ1-4; 7 bases fit TRBD1. With 2 bases clipped from V and 4 bases from J, the junction kept 8 bases outside the gene matches. There are 16 residues in the CDR3. The V gene's germline CDR1 is SGHRS and CDR2 YFSETQ. The CDR3 DNA sequence: TGCGCCAGCAGCTTAGGAGGGACAGCCATTAATGAAAAACTGTTTTTT. This gives the protein CASSLGGTAINEKLFF.

The chain uses TRBV19 and TRBJ1-5; 8 positions match TRBD1. Germline loops: CDR1 LNHDA, CDR2 SQIVND (reference sequence). This CDR3 region has 17 residues. The V gene end was trimmed by 5 bases and the J gene end by 3 bases; junction bases not matched to a gene: 12. For the CDR3, the DNA is TGTGCCAGTAGTTCCCTGGGGGACAGGACCTTCAATCAGCCCCAGCATTTT. It is translated as CASSSLGDRTFNQPQHF.

This rearrangement joins TRBV7-3 to TRBJ1-3; D is perhaps TRBD1 (5 bases). Germline V gene data show CDR1 as SGHTA and CDR2 as FQGTGA. There are 16 residues in the CDR3. The V gene lost 3 bases and the J gene lost 1 base, with 13 bases spanning the gap. Written as DNA, the CDR3 is TGTGCCAGCAGCTTCGATTCCAGGGCTTCTGGAAACACCATATATTTT. Its translation: CASSFDSRASGNTIYF. The entire variable domain, with the rest obtained from reference TRBV7-3 and TRBJ1-3, is as follows: GAGVSQTPSNKVTEKGKYVELRCDPISGHTALYWYRQSLGQGPEFLIYFQGTGAADDSGLPNDRFFAVRPEGSVSTLKIQRTERGDSAVYLCASSFDSRASGNTIYFGEGSWLTVV.

The chain is built from TRBV29-1 and TRBJ2-7; D is perhaps TRBD1 (6 bases). V lost 7 bases and J 0 bases, leaving 13 bases between the germline ends. Germline V CDR1 and CDR2: SQVTM, ANQGSEA. This CDR3 contains 13 residues. CDR3 region: CSGRDIVSYEQYF. DNA of the CDR3: TGCAGCGGCCGGGACATCGTCTCCTACGAGCAGTACTTC.

This rearrangement joins TRBV2 to TRBJ1-2, with D possibly being TRBD1 (5 bases). V lost 6 bases, J lost 7 bases, and 15 bases lay in between. The CDR3 sequence is 13 residues long. In germline, CDR1 is SNHLY, CDR2 FYNNEI. The CDR3 DNA reads as TGTGCCAGCAGGTATACAGGTCGTGGTGGCTACACCTTC. Translating it yields CASRYTGRGGYTF.

The chain carries TRBV27 and TRBJ2-7; D may match TRBD1 or TRBD2 (6 bases each). The germline gives CDR1 MNHEY, CDR2 SMNVEV (reference sequence). V lost 2 bases, J lost 6 bases, and 11 bases lay in between. This CDR3 spans 13 amino acids. The CDR3 region has the DNA TGTGCCAGCAGTTTAATAGGGGGGTCCGAGCAGTACTTC. Encoded protein: CASSLIGGSEQYF.

The J gene is TRBJ1-1, the V gene TRBV19; 10 nucleotides align to TRBD1. Trimming took 7 bases from V and 7 from J; bases not matched to a gene: 6. The CDR3 has 13 amino acids. CDR1 and CDR2 (germline): LNHDA, SQIVND (reference sequence). CDR3 nucleotide sequence: TGTGCCAGTATTGACAGGGGGCCGAATGAAGCTTTCTTT. Translating it yields CASIDRGPNEAFF.

The chain uses TRBV19 and TRBJ2-7; TRBD1 matches 11 bases. The CDR3 spans 15 residues. Per germline, CDR1 LNHDA and CDR2 SQIVND (reference sequence). J lost 3 bases, V lost 5 bases, and 6 bases had no gene match. For the CDR3, the DNA is TGTGCCAGTAGTTTACCGGGACAGGGGGACTACGAGCAGTACTTC. Its protein is CASSLPGQGDYEQYF. Variable domain in full (rest from reference TRBV19 and TRBJ2-7): DGGITQSPKYLFRKEGQNVTLSCEQNLNHDAMYWYRQDPGQGLRLIYYSQIVNDFQKGDIAEGYSVSREKKESFPLTVTSAQKNPTAFYLCASSLPGQGDYEQYFGPGTRLTVT.

The V and J genes are TRBV19 and TRBJ2-3; no firm D call. The ends were cut back, 3 bases at V and 8 bases at J, with 12 bases in the middle. Germline V gene data show CDR1 as LNHDA and CDR2 as SQIVND (reference sequence). The CDR3 is 13 residues long. The CDR3 DNA is TGTGCCAGTAGTATTCTAGGAACCCCTACGCAGTATTTT. Protein: CASSILGTPTQYF.